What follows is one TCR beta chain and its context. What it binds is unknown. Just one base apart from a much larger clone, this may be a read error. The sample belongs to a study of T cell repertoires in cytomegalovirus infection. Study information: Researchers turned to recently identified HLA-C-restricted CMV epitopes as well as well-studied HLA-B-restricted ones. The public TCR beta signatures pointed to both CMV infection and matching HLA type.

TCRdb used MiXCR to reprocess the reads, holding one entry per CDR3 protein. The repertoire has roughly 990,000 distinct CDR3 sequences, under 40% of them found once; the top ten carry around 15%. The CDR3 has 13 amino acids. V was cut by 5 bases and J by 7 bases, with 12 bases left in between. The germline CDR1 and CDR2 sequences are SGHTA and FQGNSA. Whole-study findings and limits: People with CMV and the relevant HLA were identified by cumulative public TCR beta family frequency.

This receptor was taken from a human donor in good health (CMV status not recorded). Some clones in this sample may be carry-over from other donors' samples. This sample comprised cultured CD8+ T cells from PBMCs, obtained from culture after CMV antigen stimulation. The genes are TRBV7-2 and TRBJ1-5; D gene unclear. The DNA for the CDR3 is TGTGCCAGCAGCCTATGGATGAGACAGCCCCAGCATTTT. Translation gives CASSLWMRQPQHF.